Below are 26 T cell receptor beta chains sequenced from a single sample in a study of cytomegalovirus exposure and HLA in healthy donors. PCR primers comprised 60 Vbeta and 13 Jbeta primers. Assay: immunoSEQ multiplex PCR; the TCRdb copy retains only in-frame clones and omits some. The sample lists 100,000 to 150,000 clones, about 80% occurring once. The sample was PBMCs. These TCRs come from a woman in her 50s in good health and CMV-seropositive.

This clone has at least ten counts. V usage is TRBV2 and J usage is TRBJ2-2; D is ambiguous. This CDR3 comprises 13 residues. The V gene lost 8 bases and the J gene lost 4 bases, with 11 bases spanning the gap. Per germline, CDR1 SNHLY and CDR2 FYNNEI. In DNA, the CDR3 is TGTGCCAGCGGCCTAGATGGCACCGGGGAGCTGTTTTTT. It codes for CASGLDGTGELFF.

The CDR3 region has the DNA TGCAGCGTTGAGGGTAGCGGACTACTCTCCTACAATGAGCAGTTCTTC. It translates to CSVEGSGLLSYNEQFF. The chain employs TRBV29-1 and TRBJ2-1; possibly TRBD2 for D (6 bases). Germline V lookup: CDR1 SQVTM, CDR2 ANQGSEA. This CDR3 has 16 amino acids. V lost 3 bases to trimming and J lost 0 bases, with 15 bases between them.

The chain uses TRBV10-3 and TRBJ2-7; 9 bases match TRBD1. Germline trimming cut 6 bases from V and 2 bases from J; bases unmatched to any gene: 5. Germline V lookup: CDR1 ENHRY, CDR2 SYGVKD. CDR3 length equals 14 residues. CDR3 DNA: TGTGCCATCAGGGGGGGACAGGGCCCCTACGAGCAGTACTTC. Protein product: CAIRGGQGPYEQYF.

Worth noting for this clone: Germline is not matched at one junction end, which may reflect a read error. The chain has TRBV5-1 and TRBJ2-5; 9 bases are a match to TRBD2. The germline V gene encodes CDR1 SGHRS and CDR2 YFSETQ. The length of the CDR3 is 16 residues. The CDR3 loop reads CASSLGSGGRRETRYF. In nucleotides, the CDR3 is TGCGCCAGCAGCTTGGGTAGCGGGGGTCGGAGAGAGACCCGGTACTTC.

The chain links TRBV9 to TRBJ2-2; TRBD1 might be the D (7 bases). V was shortened by 4 bases and J by 5 bases, with 15 bases between the two germline ends. This CDR3 has 15 amino acids. Germline V gene data show CDR1 as SGDLS and CDR2 as YYNGEE. The chain's CDR3 is CASSPGAGGTGELFF. The CDR3 DNA sequence: TGTGCCAGCAGCCCAGGGGCAGGGGGGACCGGGGAGCTGTTTTTT.

J is TRBJ1-2 and V is TRBV5-6; D ambiguous. CDR3 length: 14 amino acids. Trimming took off 2 bases at V and 4 bases at J, with 12 bases between the two ends. Germline loops: CDR1 SGHDT, CDR2 YYEEEE. CDR3 sequence (DNA): TGTGCCAGCAGCTTTAGATTCCTGGTCTATGGCTACACCTTC. It is translated as CASSFRFLVYGYTF.

CDR3 loop: CSVEVGQGAYEQYF. CDR3 nucleotides: TGCAGCGTTGAAGTGGGACAGGGGGCCTACGAGCAGTACTTC. The V and J genes are TRBV29-1 and TRBJ2-7; 11 positions match TRBD1. Germline V gene data show CDR1 as SQVTM and CDR2 as ANQGSEA. V lost 1 base and J lost 2; bases outside the gene matches: 1. CDR3 length equals 14 residues.

The rearrangement links TRBV5-1 to TRBJ2-1; 10 bases line up with TRBD1. V shed 4 bases and J 3 bases; nucleotides not matched to a gene: 4. The CDR3 totals 15 residues. Per germline, CDR1 SGHRS and CDR2 YFSETQ. CDR3 protein: CASSTTGGVYNEQFF. The CDR3 DNA sequence: TGCGCCAGCAGCACGACAGGGGGCGTCTACAATGAGCAGTTCTTC.

The chain recombines TRBV7-6 with TRBJ2-1; weak D call: TRBD1 (6 bases). The CDR3 covers 18 residues. Trimming pared 1 base from V and 0 bases from J, leaving 16 bases between. Germline V CDR1 and CDR2: SGHVS, FNYEAQ. This CDR3 is CASSLVGGQISSYNEQFF. In DNA form, the CDR3 reads TGTGCCAGCAGCTTAGTAGGGGGACAAATAAGCTCCTACAATGAGCAGTTCTTC.

This sequence joins TRBV11-2 and TRBJ2-2, with TRBD2 as a possible D gene (5 bases). The V gene's germline CDR1 is SGHAT and CDR2 FQNNGV. There are 15 residues in the CDR3. V lost 8 bases and J lost 5, with 18 bases in between. This CDR3 reads CASPTPGVVTGELFF. CDR3 sequence (DNA): TGTGCCAGCCCCACTCCCGGGGTGGTGACCGGGGAGCTGTTTTTT.

This clone was counted only a few times. The chain employs TRBV19 and TRBJ2-1; 7 bases agree with TRBD2. The CDR3 length is 14 residues. J lost 13 bases, V lost 4 bases, and 13 bases had no gene match. Germline CDR1 and CDR2: LNHDA and SQIVND (reference sequence). The CDR3, as DNA: TGTGCCAGTAGTAGCGGGGGTGCCACAATGAGACAGTTCTTC. Its translation: CASSSGGATMRQFF.

In its sample, this clone was seen a few times. This chain connects TRBV4-3 to TRBJ1-4, with 8 nucleotides matching TRBD1. V lost 4 bases to trimming and J lost 0 bases; unmatched junction nucleotides: 7. Germline loops: CDR1 LGHNA, CDR2 YSLEER. There are 17 residues in the CDR3. The CDR3 DNA reads as TGCGCCAGCAGCCCGAGACAGGGGCCAGCAACTAATGAAAAACTGTTTTTT. It encodes CASSPRQGPATNEKLFF.

The chain links TRBV5-1 to TRBJ2-2; no definite D call. V was trimmed by 2 bases and J by 7 bases, leaving 12 bases between them. Per germline, CDR1 SGHRS and CDR2 YFSETQ. This CDR3 is 14 amino acids long. The DNA of the CDR3 is TGCGCCAGCAGCTTTAGGCAACCGGGCGGGGAGCTGTTTTTT. Its translation is CASSFRQPGGELFF.

The chain carries TRBV4-3 and TRBJ2-1; no reliable D call. The germline CDR1 and CDR2 sequences are LGHNA and YSLEER. The CDR3 loop spans 14 amino acids. Trimming removed 1 base from V and 0 bases from J, with 4 bases in between. In DNA, the CDR3 is TGCGCCAGCAGCCAAGGCAGCTCCTACAATGAGCAGTTCTTC. Its protein product is CASSQGSSYNEQFF.

The V call is TRBV11-2, the J call TRBJ1-5; 8 bases are a match to TRBD1. V shed 4 bases and J 6 bases; nucleotides not matched to a gene: 5. Germline loops: CDR1 SGHAT, CDR2 FQNNGV. This CDR3 is built from 14 residues. The CDR3 reads CASSSQGGTQPQHF. CDR3 bases: TGTGCCAGCAGCTCACAGGGGGGGACTCAGCCCCAGCATTTT.

The J gene is TRBJ2-3, the V gene TRBV27; possibly TRBD2 for D (7 bases). This CDR3 has 15 residues. V was clipped by 6 bases and J by 0 bases, with 13 bases between them. Germline CDR1 reads MNHEY; CDR2 reads SMNVEV (reference sequence). Here the CDR3 reads CASRQGLLSTDTQYF. The CDR3 region has the DNA TGTGCCAGCAGACAGGGACTACTTAGCACAGATACGCAGTATTTT.

The CDR3 sequence: CASSPLGQGARYEQYF. The CDR3 coding sequence is TGCGCCAGCAGCCCGCTTGGACAGGGGGCCCGCTACGAGCAGTACTTC. The V gene is TRBV5-1, the J gene TRBJ2-7; 11 bases fit TRBD1. CDR3 length equals 16 residues. CDR1 SGHRS and CDR2 YFSETQ come from the germline V gene. V lost 4 bases, J lost 3 bases, and 9 bases stayed unmatched.

The gene calls are TRBV4-3 and TRBJ1-2, with TRBD1 matching 7 bases. The germline gives CDR1 LGHNA, CDR2 YSLEER. Germline trimming cut 3 bases from V and 7 bases from J; bases unmatched to any gene: 11. The CDR3 is made up of 15 amino acids. CDR3 sequence reads: CASSQTGQSLFGYTF. The CDR3 bases are TGCGCCAGCAGCCAGACGGGACAGTCTCTATTTGGCTACACCTTC.

This clone was counted a few times. The genes are TRBV30 and TRBJ2-1, with 7 positions matching TRBD1. The CDR3 covers 12 residues. In germline, CDR1 is GTSNPN, CDR2 SVGIG (reference sequence). V lost 2 bases and J lost 9; bases outside the gene matches: 4. The CDR3 loop is CAWSLQGTEQFF. The CDR3 DNA follows: TGTGCCTGGAGTCTACAGGGGACTGAGCAGTTCTTC.

This clone was counted between two and nine times. The chain recombines TRBV6-5 with TRBJ1-1, with D possibly being TRBD1 (5 bases). Germline-derived CDR1 and CDR2 are MNHEY and SVGAGI. The CDR3 consists of 12 residues. V lost 4 bases to trimming and J lost 6 bases, with 9 bases between them. The CDR3 spells CASSSWTSEAFF. The CDR3, as DNA: TGTGCCAGCAGTTCATGGACATCTGAAGCTTTCTTT.

V is TRBV11-3 and J is TRBJ1-1; unclear D gene. CDR1 and CDR2 (germline): SGHNT, YENEEA. The CDR3 sequence is 12 residues long. Trimming took 4 bases from V and 1 from J, leaving 4 bases between them. As DNA, the CDR3 is TGTGCCAGCAGCTCCAGGAACACTGAAGCTTTCTTT. It specifies CASSSRNTEAFF. Complete variable domain (other parts from reference TRBV11-3 and TRBJ1-1): EAGVVQSPRYKIIEKKQPVAFWCNPISGHNTLYWYLQNLGQGPELLIRYENEEAVDDSQLPKDRFSAERLKGVDSTLKIQPAELGDSAVYLCASSSRNTEAFFGQGTRLTVV.

In this sample, this clone turned up once. The rearrangement uses TRBV7-6 and TRBJ1-1, with D uncertain. Germline V gene sequence: CDR1 SGHVS, CDR2 FNYEAQ. V was pared by 4 bases and J by 3 bases, with 9 bases between. This CDR3 is built from 13 residues. CDR3 region: CASSSSLYTEAFF. CDR3 in DNA: TGTGCCAGCAGCTCGAGTCTATACACTGAAGCTTTCTTT.

This chain joins TRBV4-2 and TRBJ2-1; the match to TRBD2 covers 9 bases. Germline lookup yields CDR1 LGHNA and CDR2 YNFKEQ. Unmatched junction bases numbered 9, after V lost 2 bases and J lost 7 bases. The CDR3 covers 16 residues. CDR3 in amino acids: CASSQSGRGGANEQFF. The CDR3 DNA reads as TGTGCCAGCAGCCAATCTGGCCGCGGGGGGGCGAATGAGCAGTTCTTC.

The J gene is TRBJ2-7, the V gene TRBV2, with a weak D call TRBD1 (6 bases). V was clipped by 4 bases and J by 6 bases, with 13 bases between them. This CDR3 has 13 residues. Germline loops: CDR1 SNHLY, CDR2 FYNNEI. CDR3 residues: CASSAQGRIEQYF. Written as DNA, the CDR3 is TGTGCCAGCAGTGCCCAGGGGAGAATCGAGCAGTACTTC.

This chain joins TRBV18 and TRBJ1-2, with 9 bases lining up with TRBD1. The ends lost 3 bases at V and 8 bases at J; junction bases unmatched: 7. In germline, CDR1 is KGHSH, CDR2 LQKENI. CDR3 length: 14 residues. Written as DNA, the CDR3 is TGTGCCAGCTCACCGCCGGGACAGGGTTACGGCTACACCTTC. Its translation: CASSPPGQGYGYTF.

In nucleotides, the CDR3 is TGTGCCAGCAAGACAGGGCACCAGAACACTGAAGCTTTCTTT. Its protein is CASKTGHQNTEAFF. This chain uses TRBV7-3 with TRBJ1-1, with 7 bases lining up with TRBD1. CDR3 length: 14 residues. Per germline, CDR1 SGHTA and CDR2 FQGTGA. Losses at the gene ends were 7 bases for V and 1 base for J; bases not matched to a gene: 6.